The 3 T cell receptor beta chains in this list originate from one sample, sequenced in a study of Ad26.COV2.S vaccination and SARS-CoV-2 variants. Produced via immunoSEQ multiplex PCR; TCRdb's table is partial and in-frame only. This table has 430,000 or so clones, roughly 90% appearing once. Described treatment: 15 to 20 received Ad26.COV2.S at low or high dose, single or two shots; 5 received placebo; per-sample allocation not given. Each sample was drawn 63 days after the first injection (of vaccine or placebo). The sample consisted of peripheral blood, taken in a trial of Ad26.COV2.S vaccine versus placebo. All receptors come from a person aged 18-65 years who received the Ad26.COV2.S COVID-19 vaccine or a placebo.

Only one count was recorded for this clone. CDR3 bases: TGTGCCTGGAAGGGGGGAAACTATGGCTACACCTTC. Translation: CAWKGGNYGYTF. The gene calls are TRBV30 and TRBJ1-2, with a tentative D call TRBD1 (6 bases). Germline values: CDR1 GTSNPN, CDR2 SVGIG (reference sequence). Between the trimmed V and J ends, which lost 4 bases and 2 bases, there was a span of 8 bases. This CDR3 spans 12 amino acids.

The chain recombines TRBV6-6 with TRBJ2-1; TRBD2 agrees at 14 bases. Germline trimming cut 6 bases from V and 7 bases from J; bases unmatched to any gene: 8. The CDR3 consists of 16 residues. Per germline, CDR1 MNHNY and CDR2 SVGAGI (reference sequence). This CDR3 reads CASRIPGLAGVNEQFF. Written as DNA, the CDR3 is TGTGCCAGCAGAATTCCGGGACTAGCGGGAGTTAATGAGCAGTTCTTC.

This rearrangement joins TRBV6-4 to TRBJ2-1; the match to TRBD2 covers 9 bases. Per germline, CDR1 MRHNA and CDR2 SNTAGT. J was trimmed by 7 bases and V by 5 bases; bases with no gene match: 6. This CDR3 contains 14 residues. The CDR3 nucleotides read TGTGCCAGCAGTAAGGGACTAGCTTCTAATGAGCAGTTCTTC. It yields the protein CASSKGLASNEQFF.